Each of the 3 T cell receptor beta chains below was sequenced from the same sample in a study of blood T cell repertoires in COVID-19. Using immunoSEQ multiplex PCR, the repertoire was profiled, and TCRdb retains in-frame clones only, with some absent. The sample has 140,000 or so clones; 85% to 90% are singletons. The sample consisted of PBMCs or T cells enriched from blood (not recorded which). Every receptor here comes from a man between 60 and 70 years old who had recovered from COVID-19.

The chain joins TRBV10-1 to TRBJ1-3, with D hard to call. Germline V gives CDR1 WNHNN, CDR2 SYGVQD (reference sequence). The CDR3 length is 13 residues. Trimming took 10 bases from V and 4 from J, leaving 14 bases between them. This CDR3 reads CATQPGKGNTIYF. In DNA, the CDR3 is TGCGCCACCCAACCGGGGAAGGGAAACACCATATATTTT.

The V and J genes are TRBV2 and TRBJ2-4, with D possibly matching TRBD2 (6 bases). This CDR3 contains 16 residues. Trimming removed 0 bases from V and 0 bases from J, with 9 bases in between. Germline assignment: CDR1 SNHLY and CDR2 FYNNEI. The DNA of the CDR3 is TGTGCCAGCAGTGAAGCGGAGGGCTTAGCCAAAAACATTCAGTACTTC. It encodes CASSEAEGLAKNIQYF.

The sample holds one count of this clone. V gene TRBV21-1 combines with J gene TRBJ2-2; the tabulated D call, TRBD2, remains unverified against the DNA. TRBV21-1 is a pseudogene segment. CDR3 size: 21 residues. In DNA, the CDR3 is TGTGCCAGCAGCGGACAGTGCCTAGCGGGGGTGCCCAACTTGAACACCGGGGAGCTGTTTTTT. Translating it yields CASSGQCLAGVPNLNTGELFF.